This T cell receptor beta chain was retrieved from a study of blood T cell repertoires in COVID-19 (dated by TCRdb to the early 2020s). For the study in its entirety: The collaborator samples originated in the United States, Italy and Spain and spanned the acute and convalescent phases of COVID-19. The material from the prospective study consisted of cDNA or gDNA derived from T cells, B-cell-depleted T cells, or PBMCs. The dataset comprised deeply sampled blood TCRbeta repertoires from subjects exposed to, actively infected with, or recovered from COVID-19. The repertoires were made available in a free public database intended to serve as a resource for research on the immune response to SARS-CoV-2. Samples came from the ongoing ImmuneRACE study (first 160 participants) plus 1,254 subjects from 6 global collaborators. A de-identified subject ID, COVID-19 status, age in years and sex were almost always included in the sample metadata. Where available, HLA class I and class II types were obtained from metadata supplied by the sample provider rather than from assay-based typing.

Comment on this clone: Its antigen target is currently unknown. It has no much larger one-base neighbor in the sample; base qualities were not kept.

What the research found in general, with its limitations: Clinical and demographic metadata were provided uncurated, with the amount varying by source and participant.

The immunoSEQ Assay, a bias-controlled multiplex PCR, was used to amplify TCRbeta CDR3 regions from genomic DNA. The authors' pipeline ran thus. Nucleated cell counts per sample were estimated from amplification of reference gene primers within the assay. Sequence reads were collapsed and filtered to measure the absolute abundance of every unique TCRbeta CDR3 rearrangement. Productive Simpson clonality was computed per sample as the square root of Simpson's diversity index over productive rearrangements. Imported from immuneACCESS, the table was reduced by TCRdb to in-frame sequences with V and J called. These copies leave out some clones; in studies compared against another copy, an unresolved V gene accounts for under half, and the cause of the remainder is not known. That table supplies the V and J calls and clone size; D and trimming were determined from the DNA. Recorded for this sample are around 140,000 clones; roughly nine tenths of them occurred a single time. The ten largest clones capture around 1.6% of the sample.

CDR3 length: 13 amino acids, cysteine to phenylalanine. Only the CDR3 part of the read is kept: 39 bases, read in frame from the first base. The germline V gene (reference sequence) specifies LNHDA as CDR1 and SQIVND as CDR2. V lost 7 bases and J lost 4 bases; the stretch between them is 12 bases long. Collaborating institutions collected whole blood in K2EDTA tubes following their own protocols. Collaborator samples were shipped for TCRbeta analysis as frozen whole blood, isolated PBMCs, or DNA extracted from either sample type. The sample comprised peripheral blood. The sequence joins TRBV19 to TRBJ2-3, with no reliable assignment of the D segment. The TCR originated in a human donor in a cohort sampled during active COVID-19. The CDR3 protein: CASKVSGADTQYF. The base sequence is TGTGCCAGTAAGGTTTCAGGCGCAGATACGCAGTATTTT.